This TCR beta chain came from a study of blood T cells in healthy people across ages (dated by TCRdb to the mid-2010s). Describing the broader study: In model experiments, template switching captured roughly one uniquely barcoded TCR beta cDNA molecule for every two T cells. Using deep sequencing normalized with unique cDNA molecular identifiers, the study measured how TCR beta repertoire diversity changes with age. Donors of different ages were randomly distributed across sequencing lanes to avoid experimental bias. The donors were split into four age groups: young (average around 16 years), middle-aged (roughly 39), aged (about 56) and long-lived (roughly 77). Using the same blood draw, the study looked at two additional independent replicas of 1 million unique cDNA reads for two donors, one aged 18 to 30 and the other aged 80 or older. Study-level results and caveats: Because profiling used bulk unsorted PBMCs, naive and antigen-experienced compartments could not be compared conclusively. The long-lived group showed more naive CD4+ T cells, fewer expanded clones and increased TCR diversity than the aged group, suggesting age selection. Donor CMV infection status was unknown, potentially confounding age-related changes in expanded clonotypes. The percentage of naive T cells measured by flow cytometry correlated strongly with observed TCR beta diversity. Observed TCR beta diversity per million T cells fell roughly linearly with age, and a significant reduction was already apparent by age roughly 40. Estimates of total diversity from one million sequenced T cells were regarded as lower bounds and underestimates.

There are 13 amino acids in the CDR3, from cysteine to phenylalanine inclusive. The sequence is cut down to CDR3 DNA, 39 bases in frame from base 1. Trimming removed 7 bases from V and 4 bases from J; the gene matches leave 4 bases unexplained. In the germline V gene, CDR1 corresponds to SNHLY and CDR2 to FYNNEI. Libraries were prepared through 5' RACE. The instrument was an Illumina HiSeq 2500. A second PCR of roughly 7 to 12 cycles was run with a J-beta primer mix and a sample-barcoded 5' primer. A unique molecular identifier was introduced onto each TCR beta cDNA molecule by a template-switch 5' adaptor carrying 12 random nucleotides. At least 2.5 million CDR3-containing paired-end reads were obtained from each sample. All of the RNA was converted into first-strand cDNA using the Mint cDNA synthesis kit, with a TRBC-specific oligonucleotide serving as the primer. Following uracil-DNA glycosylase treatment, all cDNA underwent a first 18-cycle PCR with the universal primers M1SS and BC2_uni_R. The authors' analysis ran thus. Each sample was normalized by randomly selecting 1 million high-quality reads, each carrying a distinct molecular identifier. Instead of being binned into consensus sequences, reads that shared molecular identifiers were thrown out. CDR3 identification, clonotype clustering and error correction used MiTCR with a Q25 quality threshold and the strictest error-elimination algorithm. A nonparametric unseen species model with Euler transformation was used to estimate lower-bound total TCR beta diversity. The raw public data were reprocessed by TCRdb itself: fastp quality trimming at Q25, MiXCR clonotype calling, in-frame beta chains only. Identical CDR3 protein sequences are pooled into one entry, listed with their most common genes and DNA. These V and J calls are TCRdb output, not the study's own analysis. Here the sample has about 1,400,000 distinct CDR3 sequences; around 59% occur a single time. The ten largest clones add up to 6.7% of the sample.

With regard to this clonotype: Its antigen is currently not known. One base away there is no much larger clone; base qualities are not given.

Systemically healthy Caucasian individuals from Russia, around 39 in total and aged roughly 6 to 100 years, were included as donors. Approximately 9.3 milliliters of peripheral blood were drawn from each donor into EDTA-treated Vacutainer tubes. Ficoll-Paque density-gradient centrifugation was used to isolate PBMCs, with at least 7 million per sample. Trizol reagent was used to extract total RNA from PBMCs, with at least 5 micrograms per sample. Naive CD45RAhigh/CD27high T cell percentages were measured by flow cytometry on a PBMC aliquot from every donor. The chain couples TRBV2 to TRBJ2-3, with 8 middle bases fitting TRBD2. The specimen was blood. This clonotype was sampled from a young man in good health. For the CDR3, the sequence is CASKAGVSDTQYF. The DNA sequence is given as TGTGCCAGCAAAGCGGGGGTATCAGATACGCAGTATTTT.